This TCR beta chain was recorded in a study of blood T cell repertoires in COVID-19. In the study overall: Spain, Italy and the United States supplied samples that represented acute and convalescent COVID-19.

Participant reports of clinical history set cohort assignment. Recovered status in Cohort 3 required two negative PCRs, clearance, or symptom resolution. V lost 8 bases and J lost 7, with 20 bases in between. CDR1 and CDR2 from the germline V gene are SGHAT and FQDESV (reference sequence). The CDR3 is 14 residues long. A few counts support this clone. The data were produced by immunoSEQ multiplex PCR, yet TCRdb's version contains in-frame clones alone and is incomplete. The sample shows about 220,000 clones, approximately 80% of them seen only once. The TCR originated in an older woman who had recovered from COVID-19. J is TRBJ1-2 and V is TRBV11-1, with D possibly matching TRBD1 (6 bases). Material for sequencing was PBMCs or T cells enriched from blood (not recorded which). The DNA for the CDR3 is TGTGCCAGCCGGCAAACAGGGATGTTCGGTGGCTACACCTTC. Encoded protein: CASRQTGMFGGYTF.